Sequencing of this TCR beta chain was carried out in a study of blood T cell repertoires in COVID-19. Study-wide background: Donors in the United States, Italy and Spain gave samples during acute or convalescent COVID-19. Nucleic acid was either cDNA or gDNA, and it came from T cells, B-cell-depleted T cells, or PBMCs.

The CDR3 is made up of 15 amino acids. Germline assignment: CDR1 MNHNS and CDR2 SASEGT. Trimming removed 0 bases at V and 4 bases at J, with 12 bases between. In the study's own analysis: Amplifying reference gene primers gave estimates of nucleated cell counts. Measured with immunoSEQ multiplex PCR; TCRdb has only the in-frame clones, and not every one. V and J calls and clone size come straight from that table; D and trimming were deduced from the DNA. The sample gives about 46,000 clones, more than 75% of which show up once; over 7.5% is in the top ten. This clone has only one observation. This chain joins TRBV6-1 and TRBJ1-2, with D possibly TRBD1 on 5 matching bases. Sequenced sample: peripheral blood. The origin of this receptor is a man aged 50 to 60 with active COVID-19. Here the CDR3 DNA reads TGTGCCAGCAGTGAAGCCACCGGGGGTACCTATGGCTACACCTTC. Translated, it gives CASSEATGGTYGYTF.